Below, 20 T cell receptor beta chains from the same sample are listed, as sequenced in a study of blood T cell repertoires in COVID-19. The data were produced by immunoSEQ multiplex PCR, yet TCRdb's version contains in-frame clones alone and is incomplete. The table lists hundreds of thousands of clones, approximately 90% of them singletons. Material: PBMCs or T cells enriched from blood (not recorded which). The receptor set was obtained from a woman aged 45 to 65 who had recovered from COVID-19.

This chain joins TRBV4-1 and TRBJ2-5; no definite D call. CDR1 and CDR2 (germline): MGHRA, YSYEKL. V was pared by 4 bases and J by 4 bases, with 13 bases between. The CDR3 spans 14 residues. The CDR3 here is CASSPPGVGETQYF. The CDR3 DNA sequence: TGCGCCAGCAGCCCCCCAGGTGTTGGAGAGACCCAGTACTTC.

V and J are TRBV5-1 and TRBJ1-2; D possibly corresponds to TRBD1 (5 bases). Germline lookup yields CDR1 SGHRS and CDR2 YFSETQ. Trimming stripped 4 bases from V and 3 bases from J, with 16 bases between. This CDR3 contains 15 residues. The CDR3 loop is CASSPGGAIYYGYTF. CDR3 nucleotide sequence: TGCGCCAGCAGCCCCGGTGGGGCGATATACTATGGCTACACCTTC.

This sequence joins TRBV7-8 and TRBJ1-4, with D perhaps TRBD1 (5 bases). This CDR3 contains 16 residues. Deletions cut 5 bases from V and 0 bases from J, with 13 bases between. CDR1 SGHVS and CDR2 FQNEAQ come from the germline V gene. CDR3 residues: CASSLRPQATNEKLFF. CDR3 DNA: TGTGCCAGCAGCCTACGCCCACAGGCAACTAATGAAAAACTGTTTTTT.

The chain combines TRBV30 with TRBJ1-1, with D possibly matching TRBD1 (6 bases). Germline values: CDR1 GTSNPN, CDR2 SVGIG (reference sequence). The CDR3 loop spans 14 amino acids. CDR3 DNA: TGTGCTTTGATGTGGGGGCCCATGAACACTGAAGCTTTCTTT. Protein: CALMWGPMNTEAFF.

In nucleotides, the CDR3 is TGTGCCAGCAGCTTTGGGCAGGGGATCTATGAGCAGTTCTTC. Protein product: CASSFGQGIYEQFF. V gene TRBV7-9 combines with J gene TRBJ2-1, with a weak D call TRBD1 (6 bases). Trimming took 3 bases from V and 8 from J, leaving 14 bases between them. The germline gives CDR1 SEHNR, CDR2 FQNEAQ (reference sequence). The CDR3 extends over 14 amino acids. Together with reference TRBV7-9 and TRBJ2-1, the CDR3 gives the full variable domain: DTGVSQNPRHKITKRGQNVTFRCDPISEHNRLYWYRQTLGQGPEFLTYFQNEAQLEKSRLLSDRFSAERPKGSFSTLEIQRTEQGDSAMYLCASSFGQGIYEQFFGPGTRLTVL.

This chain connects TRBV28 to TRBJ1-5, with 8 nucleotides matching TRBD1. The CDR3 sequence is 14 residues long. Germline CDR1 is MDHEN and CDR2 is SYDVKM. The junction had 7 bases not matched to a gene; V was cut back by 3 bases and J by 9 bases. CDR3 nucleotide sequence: TGTGCCAGCAGTTTGAGACAGGGGTATCCGCCCCAGCATTTT. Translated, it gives CASSLRQGYPPQHF.

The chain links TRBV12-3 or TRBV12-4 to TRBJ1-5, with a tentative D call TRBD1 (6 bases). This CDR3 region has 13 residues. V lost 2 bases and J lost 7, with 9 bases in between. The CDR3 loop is CASSLHGGQPQHF. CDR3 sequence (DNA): TGTGCCAGCAGTTTACATGGGGGCCAGCCCCAGCATTTT.

CDR3 nucleotides: TGTGCCAGCAGCCCTTCCGGGGGGAATGGCTACACCTTC. This translates into CASSPSGGNGYTF. V usage is TRBV12-3 or TRBV12-4 and J usage is TRBJ1-2; possibly TRBD1 for D (5 bases). V was shortened by 6 bases and J by 6 bases, with 14 bases between the two germline ends. The CDR3 covers 13 residues.

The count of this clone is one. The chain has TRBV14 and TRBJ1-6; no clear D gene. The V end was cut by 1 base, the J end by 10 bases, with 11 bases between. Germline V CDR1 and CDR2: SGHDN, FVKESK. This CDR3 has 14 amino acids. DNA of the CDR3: TGTGCCAGCAGCCAAGTCCAAGGAGGGTCACCCCTCCACTTT. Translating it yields CASSQVQGGSPLHF.

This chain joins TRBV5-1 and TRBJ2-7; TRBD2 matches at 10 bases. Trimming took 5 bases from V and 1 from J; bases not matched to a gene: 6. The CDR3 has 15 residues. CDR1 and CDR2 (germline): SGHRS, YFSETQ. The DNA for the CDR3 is TGCGCCAGCAGACCCCTAGCGGGGGTGTCCTACGAGCAGTACTTC. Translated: CASRPLAGVSYEQYF.

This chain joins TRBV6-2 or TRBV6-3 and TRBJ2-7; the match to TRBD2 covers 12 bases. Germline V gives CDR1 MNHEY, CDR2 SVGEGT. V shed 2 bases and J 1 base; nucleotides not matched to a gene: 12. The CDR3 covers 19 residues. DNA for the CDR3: TGTGCCAGCAGTTACCTTTCAGGACTAGCGGGGACTAGATCCTACGAGCAGTACTTC. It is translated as CASSYLSGLAGTRSYEQYF.

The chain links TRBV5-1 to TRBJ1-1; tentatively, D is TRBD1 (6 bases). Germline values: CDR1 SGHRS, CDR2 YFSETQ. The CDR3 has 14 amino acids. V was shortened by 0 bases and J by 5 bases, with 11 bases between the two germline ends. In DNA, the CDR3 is TGCGCCAGCAGCTTGGAGTTCCAGGGGACTGAAGCTTTCTTT. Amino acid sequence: CASSLEFQGTEAFF.

CDR3 DNA: TGTGCCTGGCAAACAGGGGATAATTCACCCCTCCACTTT. This encodes CAWQTGDNSPLHF. The chain couples TRBV30 to TRBJ1-6, with 7 nucleotides matching TRBD1. CDR3 length: 13 amino acids. Germline V lookup: CDR1 GTSNPN, CDR2 SVGIG (reference sequence). With 5 bases clipped from V and 5 bases from J, the junction kept 3 bases outside the gene matches.

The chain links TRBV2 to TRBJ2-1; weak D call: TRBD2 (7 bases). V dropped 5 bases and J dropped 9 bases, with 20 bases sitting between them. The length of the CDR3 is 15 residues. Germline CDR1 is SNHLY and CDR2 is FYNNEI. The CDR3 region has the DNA TGTGCCAGCAGTTTTGGGGGGGGCCGCATGGGTGAGCAGTTCTTC. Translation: CASSFGGGRMGEQFF. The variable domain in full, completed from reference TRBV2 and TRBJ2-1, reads EPEVTQTPSHQVTQMGQEVILRCVPISNHLYFYWYRQILGQKVEFLVSFYNNEISEKSEIFDDQFSVERPDGSNFTLKIRSTKLEDSAMYFCASSFGGGRMGEQFFGPGTRLTVL.

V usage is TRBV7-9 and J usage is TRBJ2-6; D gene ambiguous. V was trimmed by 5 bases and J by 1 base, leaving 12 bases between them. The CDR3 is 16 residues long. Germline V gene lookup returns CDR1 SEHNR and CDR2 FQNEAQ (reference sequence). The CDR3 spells CASSLGRTSGANVLTF. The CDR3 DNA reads TGTGCCAGCAGCCTGGGCAGAACGTCTGGGGCCAACGTCCTGACTTTC.

In nucleotides, the CDR3 is TGTGCCAGCAGCTCGTCGACCGGGACTCTAAGGGGAGGCTACACCTTC. It is translated as CASSSSTGTLRGGYTF. The genes are TRBV7-9 and TRBJ1-2; D perhaps matches TRBD1 (5 bases). V shed 4 bases and J shed 8 bases, with 23 bases lying between them. This CDR3 comprises 16 residues. CDR1 and CDR2 from the germline V gene are SEHNR and FQNEAQ (reference sequence). Looking up the rest from reference TRBV7-9 and TRBJ1-2 gives the full variable domain: DTGVSQNPRHKITKRGQNVTFRCDPISEHNRLYWYRQTLGQGPEFLTYFQNEAQLEKSRLLSDRFSAERPKGSFSTLEIQRTEQGDSAMYLCASSSSTGTLRGGYTFGSGTRLTVV.

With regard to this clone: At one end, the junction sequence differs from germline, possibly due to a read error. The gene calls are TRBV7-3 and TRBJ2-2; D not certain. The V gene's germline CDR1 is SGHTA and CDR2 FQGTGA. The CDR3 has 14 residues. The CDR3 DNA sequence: TGTGCCAGCAGCTTAATTGCGAATACCGGGGAGCTGTTTTTT. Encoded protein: CASSLIANTGELFF.

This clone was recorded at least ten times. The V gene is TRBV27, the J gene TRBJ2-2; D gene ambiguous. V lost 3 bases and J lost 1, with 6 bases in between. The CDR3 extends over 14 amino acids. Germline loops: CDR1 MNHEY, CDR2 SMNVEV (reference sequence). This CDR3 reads CASSFEVNTGELFF. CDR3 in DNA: TGTGCCAGCAGTTTTGAGGTGAACACCGGGGAGCTGTTTTTT.

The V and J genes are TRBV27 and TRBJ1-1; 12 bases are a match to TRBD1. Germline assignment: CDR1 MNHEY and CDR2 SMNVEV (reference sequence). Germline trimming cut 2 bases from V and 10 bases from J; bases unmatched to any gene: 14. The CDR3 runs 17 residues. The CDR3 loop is CASSLRAGTGGHPVAFF. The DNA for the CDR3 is TGTGCCAGCAGTTTACGCGCCGGGACAGGGGGCCACCCAGTAGCTTTCTTT.

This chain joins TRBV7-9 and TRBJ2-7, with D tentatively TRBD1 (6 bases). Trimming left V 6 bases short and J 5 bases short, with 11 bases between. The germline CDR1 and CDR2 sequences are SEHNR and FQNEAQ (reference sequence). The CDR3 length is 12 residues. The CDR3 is CASRIDRNEQYF. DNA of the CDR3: TGTGCCAGCAGGATCGACAGGAACGAGCAGTACTTC.